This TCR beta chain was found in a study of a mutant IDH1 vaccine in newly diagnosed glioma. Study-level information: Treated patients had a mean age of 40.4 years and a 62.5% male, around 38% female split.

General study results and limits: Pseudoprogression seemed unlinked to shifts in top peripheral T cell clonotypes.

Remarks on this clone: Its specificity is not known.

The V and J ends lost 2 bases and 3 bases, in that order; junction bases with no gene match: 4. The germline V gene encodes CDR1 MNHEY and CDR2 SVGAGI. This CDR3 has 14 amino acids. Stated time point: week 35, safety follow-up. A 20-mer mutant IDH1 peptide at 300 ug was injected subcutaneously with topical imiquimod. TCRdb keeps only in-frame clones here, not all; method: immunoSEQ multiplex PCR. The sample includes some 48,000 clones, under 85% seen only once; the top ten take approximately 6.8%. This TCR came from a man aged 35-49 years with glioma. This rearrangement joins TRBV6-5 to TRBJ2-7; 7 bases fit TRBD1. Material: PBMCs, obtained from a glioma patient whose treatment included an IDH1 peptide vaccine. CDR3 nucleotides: TGTGCCAGCAGTTACCGGGACAGAGGCTACGAGCAGTACTTC. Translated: CASSYRDRGYEQYF.